The 28 T cell receptor beta chains listed next were all sequenced from one sample in a study of T cell repertoires in cytomegalovirus infection. No antigen has been identified for these receptors. TCRdb called the reads again in MiXCR, with one record for every CDR3 protein. The sample yields some 700,000 distinct CDR3 sequences, around 32% seen once. The input for sequencing was cultured PBMCs, taken from culture after CMV antigen stimulation. The receptors derive from a human donor in good health (CMV status not recorded). Some clones in this sample may be carry-over from other donors' samples.

The genes are TRBV20-1 and TRBJ2-7, with D unclear. This CDR3 region has 13 residues. Trimming shortened V by 6 bases and J by 3 bases, and 15 bases separated the two germline ends. The V gene's germline CDR1 is DFQATT and CDR2 SNEGSKA (reference sequence). The chain's CDR3 is CSASTGRDYEQYF. The CDR3 DNA sequence: TGCAGTGCCTCGACGGGCAGAGACTACGAGCAGTACTTC.

The genes are TRBV4-3 and TRBJ2-1, with 8 nucleotides matching TRBD2. The CDR3 runs to 17 residues. J gave up 5 bases and V 3 bases, and 12 bases lay outside the gene matches. Germline CDR1 LGHNA, CDR2 YSLEER. CDR3 protein: CASSHRWGFGGDNEQFF. The CDR3 DNA reads TGCGCCAGCAGCCACCGATGGGGGTTCGGGGGGGACAATGAGCAGTTCTTC.

This chain joins TRBV12-3 or TRBV12-4 and TRBJ2-1; 11 bases line up with TRBD1. The CDR3 extends over 16 amino acids. Losses at the gene ends were 6 bases for V and 4 bases for J; bases not matched to a gene: 8. The CDR3 bases are TGTGCCAGCAGCAAACCGGGACAGGGGGTGTACAATGAGCAGTTCTTC. Protein sequence: CASSKPGQGVYNEQFF.

This clonotype was counted only a few times. The rearrangement uses TRBV7-9 and TRBJ2-1, with 8 bases fitting TRBD2. V shed 5 bases, J shed 6 bases, and the junction held 12 bases outside the gene matches. Germline CDR1 SEHNR, CDR2 FQNEAQ (reference sequence). The CDR3 is made up of 16 amino acids. The CDR3 nucleotides read TGTGCCAGCAGCCCGACGGGTAGCGGGAACTTCAATGAGCAGTTCTTC. It is translated as CASSPTGSGNFNEQFF.

This clonotype was counted a few times. The chain couples TRBV28 to TRBJ1-2; the D is unclear. This CDR3 spans 16 amino acids. The ends were cut back, 2 bases at V and 8 bases at J, with 21 bases in the middle. Germline CDR1 reads MDHEN; CDR2 reads SYDVKM. DNA of the CDR3: TGTGCCAGCAGTTTAAATGATTACCCCCCGAAAGAGGGCTACACCTTC. Translated: CASSLNDYPPKEGYTF.

About this clonotype itself: At one end, the junction sequence differs from germline, possibly due to a read error. The chain uses TRBV20-1 and TRBJ2-1; no reliable D call. The CDR3 is 14 amino acids. Germline V gene sequence: CDR1 DFQATT, CDR2 SNEGSKA (reference sequence). Here the CDR3 reads CSARDLDSFNEQFF. Written as DNA, the CDR3 is TGCAGTGCTAGAGATCTCGACTCCTTCAATGAGCAGTTCTTC.

The V and J genes are TRBV6-1 and TRBJ2-3; 8 bases fit TRBD1. Germline V CDR1 and CDR2: MNHNS, SASEGT. The CDR3 spans 15 residues. J was trimmed by 6 bases and V by 6 bases; bases with no gene match: 11. Written as DNA, the CDR3 is TGTGCCAGCAGGGGTCCGGGGACAGGCATCGATACGCAGTATTTT. This translates into CASRGPGTGIDTQYF.

This clonotype was detected only a few times. V is TRBV20-1 and J is TRBJ1-1; TRBD1 might be the D (6 bases). This CDR3 is 15 amino acids long. Trimming took 7 bases from V and 0 from J, leaving 18 bases between them. CDR1 and CDR2 (germline): DFQATT, SNEGSKA (reference sequence). CDR3 protein: CSGREGGRMNTEAFF. Written as DNA, the CDR3 is TGCAGTGGAAGAGAAGGGGGGAGAATGAACACTGAAGCTTTCTTT.

The genes are TRBV18 and TRBJ2-1, with TRBD2 matching over 9 bases. Germline V gene lookup returns CDR1 KGHSH and CDR2 LQKENI. V shed 3 bases, J shed 9 bases, and the junction held 12 bases outside the gene matches. The CDR3 totals 16 residues. CDR3 residues: CASSPRASGILGEQFF. CDR3 bases: TGTGCCAGCTCACCCCGGGCTAGCGGGATTCTTGGTGAGCAGTTCTTC.

This chain uses TRBV19 with TRBJ2-2, with TRBD1 matching 8 bases. This CDR3 comprises 14 residues. The V gene end was trimmed by 10 bases and the J gene end by 3 bases; junction bases not matched to a gene: 7. From germline, CDR1 is LNHDA and CDR2 SQIVND (reference sequence). The CDR3 reads CATDLTGDTGELFF. The CDR3 DNA is TGTGCCACAGACCTGACAGGGGACACCGGGGAGCTGTTTTTT. Filled out from reference TRBV19 and TRBJ2-2, the complete variable domain reads DGGITQSPKYLFRKEGQNVTLSCEQNLNHDAMYWYRQDPGQGLRLIYYSQIVNDFQKGDIAEGYSVSREKKESFPLTVTSAQKNPTAFYLCATDLTGDTGELFFGEGSRLTVL.

This clonotype was counted ten times or more. The CDR3 loop reads CASSEGRNQPQHF. CDR3 bases: TGTGCCAGCAGCGAGGGACGAAATCAGCCCCAGCATTTT. V gene TRBV2 combines with J gene TRBJ1-5; D is possibly TRBD1 (5 bases). From germline, CDR1 is SNHLY and CDR2 FYNNEI. The CDR3 covers 13 residues. Trimming left V 6 bases short and J 4 bases short, with 10 bases between.

A few counts support this clonotype. This sequence joins TRBV7-9 and TRBJ2-7; 9 bases map to TRBD1. This CDR3 region has 16 residues. CDR1 is SEHNR, CDR2 FQNEAQ, per germline (reference sequence). V shed 5 bases, J shed 2 bases, and the junction held 10 bases outside the gene matches. The CDR3 reads CASSPGQGRNTYEQYF. The CDR3 DNA reads as TGTGCCAGCAGCCCGGGACAGGGTCGGAATACCTACGAGCAGTACTTC.

The rearrangement links TRBV20-1 to TRBJ1-1; 7 nucleotides agree with TRBD1. The V gene's germline CDR1 is DFQATT and CDR2 SNEGSKA (reference sequence). V shed 7 bases, J shed 1 base, and the junction held 6 bases outside the gene matches. The CDR3 has 13 amino acids. The CDR3 DNA is TGCAGTGGAGCGGGACAGAGGAACACTGAAGCTTTCTTT. This translates into CSGAGQRNTEAFF.

The rearrangement joins TRBV20-1 to TRBJ1-5; no firm D call. Trimming removed 5 bases at V and 1 base at J, with 9 bases between. Germline CDR1 is DFQATT and CDR2 is SNEGSKA (reference sequence). The CDR3 loop spans 13 amino acids. CDR3 residues: CSALQTSNQPQHF. The CDR3 DNA follows: TGCAGTGCTCTTCAGACAAGCAATCAGCCCCAGCATTTT.

This clonotype has at least ten counts. The chain joins TRBV7-2 to TRBJ2-7, with 7 bases that match TRBD1. Germline assignment: CDR1 SGHTA and CDR2 FQGNSA. The CDR3 covers 15 residues. V was pared by 2 bases and J by 3 bases, with 7 bases of the junction left unmatched. The CDR3 DNA follows: TGTGCCAGCAGCTTATCTCCGACAGGGTACTACGAGCAGTACTTC. Translating gives CASSLSPTGYYEQYF.

V is TRBV20-1 and J is TRBJ2-3; possibly TRBD1 or TRBD2 for D (5 bases each). Germline V gives CDR1 DFQATT, CDR2 SNEGSKA (reference sequence). The V end was cut by 3 bases, the J end by 4 bases, with 11 bases between. This CDR3 is 13 amino acids long. The DNA of the CDR3 is TGCAGTGCTAGTACGGGGCCAGCAGATACGCAGTATTTT. This translates into CSASTGPADTQYF.

DNA of the CDR3: TGCGCCAGCAGCCAAGGTTCGTCTGAGAATCAGCCCCAGCATTTT. Translated: CASSQGSSENQPQHF. The gene calls are TRBV4-1 and TRBJ1-5; D is unresolved. CDR1 is MGHRA, CDR2 YSYEKL, per germline. This CDR3 is built from 15 residues. V was pared by 1 base and J by 4 bases, with 11 bases between.

This sequence joins TRBV5-4 and TRBJ2-1, with 8 bases lining up with TRBD2. The CDR3 has 15 residues. V lost 2 bases, J lost 3 bases, and 4 bases stayed unmatched. Per the germline V gene, CDR1 is SGHNT and CDR2 is YYREEE (reference sequence). In DNA form, the CDR3 reads TGTGCCAGCAGCTTCGAAGCGGGAGACTACAATGAGCAGTTCTTC. Residues: CASSFEAGDYNEQFF.

The chain joins TRBV6-6 to TRBJ2-3; 7 bases map to TRBD1. The germline V gene encodes CDR1 MNHNY and CDR2 SVGAGI (reference sequence). The CDR3 spans 14 residues. With 5 bases clipped from V and 6 bases from J, the junction kept 8 bases outside the gene matches. The CDR3 here is CASSEAIRGDTQYF. CDR3 DNA: TGTGCCAGCAGTGAGGCTATCAGGGGGGATACGCAGTATTTT.

The CDR3 protein is CASSRTGAGGTGELFF. In nucleotides, the CDR3 is TGTGCCAGCAGCAGGACCGGGGCGGGAGGCACCGGGGAGCTGTTTTTT. The chain combines TRBV7-2 with TRBJ2-2, with TRBD2 matching 8 bases. The CDR3 runs 16 residues. V shed 5 bases, J shed 4 bases, and the junction held 9 bases outside the gene matches. The germline V gene has CDR1 SGHTA and CDR2 FQGNSA.

The chain couples TRBV4-1 to TRBJ1-1, with unresolved D. With 1 base removed from V and 5 bases from J, the gap between germline ends came to 17 bases. Germline V gene sequence: CDR1 MGHRA, CDR2 YSYEKL. The CDR3 is 16 amino acids. The CDR3 loop is CASSQVLASAATEAFF. CDR3 nucleotide sequence: TGCGCCAGCAGCCAAGTTTTGGCTTCGGCCGCAACTGAAGCTTTCTTT.

The rearrangement joins TRBV12-3 or TRBV12-4 to TRBJ1-3; TRBD1 matches 9 bases. Trimming at V came to 5 bases and at J to 6 bases, leaving 8 bases not matched to a gene. The CDR3 consists of 15 residues. The CDR3 loop is CASSPGTGPPNTIYF. DNA of the CDR3: TGTGCCAGCAGTCCAGGGACAGGGCCACCAAACACCATATATTTT.

This clonotype was counted many times. CDR3 protein: CASSSLYEQYF. In nucleotides, the CDR3 is TGTGCCAGCAGCTCCCTGTACGAGCAGTACTTC. The rearrangement joins TRBV7-2 to TRBJ2-7, with no clear D. This CDR3 region has 11 residues. Trimming removed 4 bases from V and 4 bases from J, with 5 bases in between. The germline V gene encodes CDR1 SGHTA and CDR2 FQGNSA.

A few counts support this clonotype. The genes are TRBV11-2 and TRBJ2-3; TRBD1 matches at 7 bases. V trimming: 5 bases; J trimming: 4 bases; junction bases outside the gene matches: 9. This CDR3 region has 15 residues. The V gene's germline CDR1 is SGHAT and CDR2 FQNNGV. As DNA, the CDR3 is TGTGCCAGCAGCAAGGGCCGTCAGGGGGCAGATACGCAGTATTTT. It translates to CASSKGRQGADTQYF.

This clonotype came up a few times. V usage is TRBV7-2 and J usage is TRBJ2-7, with a possible D match to TRBD2 (5 bases). Germline CDR1 SGHTA, CDR2 FQGNSA. Trimming took off 2 bases at V and 4 bases at J, with 12 bases between the two ends. The CDR3 is 14 residues long. As DNA, the CDR3 is TGTGCCAGCAGCTTACGAGGGATGGGTTACGAGCAGTACTTC. It is translated as CASSLRGMGYEQYF.

The chain carries TRBV18 and TRBJ2-3; 8 bases align to TRBD2. The CDR3 has 16 amino acids. After removal of 5 bases from V and 2 bases from J, the junction contained 9 bases not matched to a gene. Germline values: CDR1 KGHSH, CDR2 LQKENI. CDR3 DNA sequence: TGTGCCAGCTCAGCGAGACGGGGGGGAGTCACAGATACGCAGTATTTT. Translated: CASSARRGGVTDTQYF.

This clonotype was counted at least ten times. DNA for the CDR3: TGTGCCAGCAGCTTAGACCGTGGCTACACCTTC. Amino acid sequence: CASSLDRGYTF. The J gene is TRBJ1-2, the V gene TRBV7-2; no firm D call. From germline, CDR1 is SGHTA and CDR2 FQGNSA. V lost 1 base and J 7 bases, leaving 4 bases between the germline ends. CDR3 length equals 11 residues.

The sample holds many counts of this clonotype. This rearrangement joins TRBV7-2 to TRBJ2-7, with TRBD2 matching over 7 bases. Losses at the gene ends were 1 base for V and 0 bases for J; bases not matched to a gene: 6. This CDR3 contains 16 residues. Looked up from germline, CDR1 is SGHTA and CDR2 is FQGNSA. CDR3 residues: CASSLGVLANSYEQYF. The CDR3 DNA is TGTGCCAGCAGCTTAGGGGTACTAGCGAACTCCTACGAGCAGTACTTC.